Listed below are T cell receptor beta chains from one sample, sequenced in a study of blood T cell repertoires in COVID-19. Only in-frame clones appear in the TCRdb table, and some are missing; sequencing was by immunoSEQ multiplex PCR. The table records around 99,000 clones, approximately 79% of them present only once. The sample comprised peripheral blood. The receptors shown here come from a woman of 80 years or more with active or convalescent COVID-19. The CDR3 runs from the conserved cysteine through the conserved F or W. A D gene is named only where the DNA matches it firmly. Clone size appears in some rows only: once, few, many, or a class for an expanded clone.

v_gene,d_gene,abundance,j_gene,CDR3aa,CDR3nt
TRBV6-5,-,many,TRBJ1-5,CASSDRFSNQPQHF,TGTGCCAGCAGCGACAGATTTAGCAATCAGCCCCAGCATTTT
TRBV4-3,TRBD2,-,TRBJ2-3,CASSQDASGFTDTQYF,TGCGCCAGCAGCCAAGATGCTAGCGGCTTCACAGATACGCAGTATTTT
TRBV7-9,TRBD1,-,TRBJ1-3,CASSKSGTGIGNTIYF,TGTGCCAGCAGCAAATCCGGGACAGGGATCGGAAACACCATATATTTT
TRBV11-1,-,-,TRBJ2-2,CASFRGGTGELFF,TGTGCCAGCTTCCGGGGAGGCACCGGGGAGCTGTTTTTT
TRBV19,-,-,TRBJ2-2,CASSRAWGRPTGELFF,TGTGCCAGTAGTAGGGCTTGGGGGAGGCCCACCGGGGAGCTGTTTTTT
TRBV18,TRBD1,-,TRBJ1-1,CASSQDRVSYTEAFF,TGTGCCAGCTCACAGGACAGGGTGTCGTACACTGAAGCTTTCTTT
TRBV28,-,-,TRBJ1-5,CASSLGGDSNQPQHF,TGTGCCAGCAGTTTAGGAGGGGATAGCAATCAGCCCCAGCATTTT
TRBV9,-,-,TRBJ1-4,CASSVGKEGLEKLFF,TGTGCCAGCAGCGTAGGTAAGGAGGGGTTGGAAAAACTGTTTTTT
TRBV2,TRBD2,-,TRBJ2-7,CASVAGGPYEQYF,TGTGCCAGCGTCGCGGGAGGGCCTTACGAGCAGTACTTC
TRBV5-1,-,-,TRBJ2-5,CASSATSPETQYF,TGCGCCAGCAGCGCGACTAGTCCAGAGACCCAGTACTTC
TRBV7-2,-,-,TRBJ2-1,CASSLRGLINEQFF,TGTGCCAGCAGCCTTAGGGGCTTAATTAATGAGCAGTTCTTC
TRBV5-1,TRBD1,few,TRBJ1-4,CASSERQGGSNEKLFF,TGTGCCAGCAGCGAGCGGCAGGGGGGCTCTAATGAAAAACTGTTTTTT
TRBV7-7,-,-,TRBJ2-1,CASSPAATGYNEQFF,TGTGCCAGCAGCCCCGCCGCGACAGGTTACAATGAGCAGTTCTTC
TRBV2,-,-,TRBJ2-5,CASSVDRKETQYF,TGTGCCAGCAGCGTGGACAGAAAAGAGACCCAGTACTTC
TRBV7-2,-,once,TRBJ2-7,CASSFSGYEQYF,TGTGCCAGCAGCTTCTCGGGCTACGAGCAGTACTTC
TRBV5-1,-,-,TRBJ1-4,CASSLGTNEKLFF,TGCGCCAGCAGCTTGGGGACAAACGAAAAACTGTTTTTT
TRBV6-5,-,once,TRBJ1-1,CASSLPGGTEAFF,TGTGCCAGCAGCCTCCCGGGAGGGACTGAAGCTTTCTTT
TRBV6-2/TRBV6-3,-,-,TRBJ1-2,CASSHWQGSSNYGYTF,TGTGCCAGCAGCCACTGGCAGGGGAGCTCTAACTATGGCTACACCTTC
TRBV29-1,-,-,TRBJ2-7,CSVEGGRGSYEQYF,TGCAGCGTTGAAGGGGGCAGGGGAAGCTACGAGCAGTACTTC
TRBV5-4,TRBD2,once,TRBJ2-1,CASKGRPPGLAGSRQFF,TGTGCCAGCAAAGGGAGGCCTCCGGGACTAGCGGGAAGTCGGCAGTTCTTC
TRBV6-6,TRBD1,-,TRBJ1-5,CASRRGQGLDQPQHF,TGTGCCAGCAGAAGGGGACAGGGGCTCGATCAGCCCCAGCATTTT
TRBV6-1,-,-,TRBJ1-5,CASSGPFPGDGSNQPQHF,TGTGCCAGCAGTGGACCTTTTCCGGGGGATGGGAGCAATCAGCCCCAGCATTTT
TRBV6-5,TRBD1,-,TRBJ1-2,CASSYTGDRGPFGYTF,TGTGCCAGCAGTTACACCGGGGACAGGGGGCCTTTTGGCTACACCTTC
TRBV21-1,-,-,TRBJ1-3,CASSKGQGDGNTIYF,TGTGCCAGCAGCAAAGGACAGGGCGACGGAAACACCATATATTTT
TRBV9,-,-,TRBJ1-4,CASSKQPNEKLFF,TGTGCCAGCAGCAAGCAACCGAACGAAAAACTGTTTTTT
TRBV2,-,-,TRBJ2-7,CASSEGGTAYEQYF,TGTGCCAGCAGTGAAGGGGGGACTGCCTACGAGCAGTACTTC
TRBV9,-,-,TRBJ1-6,CASSGARVTYNSPLHF,TGTGCCAGCAGCGGTGCCAGGGTTACTTATAATTCACCCCTCCACTTT
TRBV10-1,TRBD2,-,TRBJ2-1,CASSERLAGVPGGEQFF,TGCGCCAGCAGTGAGAGGTTAGCGGGAGTTCCCGGTGGTGAGCAGTTCTTC
TRBV9,TRBD1,-,TRBJ2-2,CASSVDTGGLGELFF,TGTGCCAGCAGCGTAGACACAGGGGGGCTCGGGGAGCTGTTTTTT
TRBV9,TRBD1,-,TRBJ2-7,CASSVGTGGNYEQYF,TGTGCCAGCAGCGTAGGAACAGGGGGCAACTACGAGCAGTACTTC
TRBV2,-,few,TRBJ2-1,CASGSGDYWNNEQFF,TGTGCCAGCGGATCAGGGGATTATTGGAACAATGAGCAGTTCTTC
TRBV5-8,-,-,TRBJ1-4,CASSTNPNEKLFF,TGTGCCAGCTCCACAAACCCTAATGAAAAACTGTTTTTT
TRBV19,-,-,TRBJ1-5,CASSIASDNQPQHF,TGTGCCAGTAGTATAGCGTCAGACAATCAGCCCCAGCATTTT
TRBV5-3,-,-,TRBJ1-2,CARSARSANYGYTF,TGTGCCAGAAGCGCACGATCAGCTAACTATGGCTACACCTTC
TRBV6-5,TRBD2,-,TRBJ2-5,CASSSLLAGNRETQYF,TGTGCCAGCAGTTCCTTACTAGCGGGAAATCGGGAGACCCAGTACTTC
TRBV5-4,-,-,TRBJ1-1,CASSLADRSNTEAFF,TGTGCCAGCAGCTTGGCCGACAGGTCAAACACTGAAGCTTTCTTT
TRBV24-1,TRBD1,once,TRBJ2-5,CATSDGTAYQETQYF,TGTGCCACCAGTGATGGGACAGCTTACCAAGAGACCCAGTACTTC
TRBV2,-,-,TRBJ2-1,CASSDYFGNEQFF,TGTGCCAGCAGCGACTATTTTGGCAATGAGCAGTTCTTC
TRBV6-6,-,-,TRBJ1-2,CASSWTTGNYGYTF,TGTGCCAGCAGTTGGACAACAGGGAACTATGGCTACACCTTC
TRBV7-9,-,-,TRBJ2-7,CATAFFQGGEQYF,TGTGCCACCGCATTTTTTCAGGGCGGCGAGCAGTACTTC